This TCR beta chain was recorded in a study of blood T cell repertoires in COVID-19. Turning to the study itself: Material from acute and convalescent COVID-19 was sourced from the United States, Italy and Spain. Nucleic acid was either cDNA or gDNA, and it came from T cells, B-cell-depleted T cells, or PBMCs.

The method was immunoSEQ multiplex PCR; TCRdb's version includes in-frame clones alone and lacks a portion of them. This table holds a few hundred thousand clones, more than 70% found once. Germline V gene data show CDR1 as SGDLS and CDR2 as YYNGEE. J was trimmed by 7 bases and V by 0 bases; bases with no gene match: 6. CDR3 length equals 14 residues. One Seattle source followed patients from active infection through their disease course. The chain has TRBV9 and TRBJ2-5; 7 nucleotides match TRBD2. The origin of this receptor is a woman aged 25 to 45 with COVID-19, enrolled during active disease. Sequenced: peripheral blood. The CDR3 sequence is CASSVDRGRGTQYF. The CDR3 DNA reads TGTGCCAGCAGCGTAGACCGGGGGAGGGGGACCCAGTACTTC.